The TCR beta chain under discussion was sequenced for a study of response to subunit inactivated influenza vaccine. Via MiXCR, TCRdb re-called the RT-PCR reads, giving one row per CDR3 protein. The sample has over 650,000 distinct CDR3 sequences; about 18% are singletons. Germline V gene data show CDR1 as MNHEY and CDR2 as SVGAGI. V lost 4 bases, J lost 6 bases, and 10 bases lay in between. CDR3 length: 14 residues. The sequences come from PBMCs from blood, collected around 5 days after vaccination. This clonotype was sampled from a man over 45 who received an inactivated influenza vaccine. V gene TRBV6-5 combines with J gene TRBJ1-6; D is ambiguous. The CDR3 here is CASSSNTINSPLHF. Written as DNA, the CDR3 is TGTGCCAGCAGTTCCAACACAATTAATTCACCCCTCCACTTT.